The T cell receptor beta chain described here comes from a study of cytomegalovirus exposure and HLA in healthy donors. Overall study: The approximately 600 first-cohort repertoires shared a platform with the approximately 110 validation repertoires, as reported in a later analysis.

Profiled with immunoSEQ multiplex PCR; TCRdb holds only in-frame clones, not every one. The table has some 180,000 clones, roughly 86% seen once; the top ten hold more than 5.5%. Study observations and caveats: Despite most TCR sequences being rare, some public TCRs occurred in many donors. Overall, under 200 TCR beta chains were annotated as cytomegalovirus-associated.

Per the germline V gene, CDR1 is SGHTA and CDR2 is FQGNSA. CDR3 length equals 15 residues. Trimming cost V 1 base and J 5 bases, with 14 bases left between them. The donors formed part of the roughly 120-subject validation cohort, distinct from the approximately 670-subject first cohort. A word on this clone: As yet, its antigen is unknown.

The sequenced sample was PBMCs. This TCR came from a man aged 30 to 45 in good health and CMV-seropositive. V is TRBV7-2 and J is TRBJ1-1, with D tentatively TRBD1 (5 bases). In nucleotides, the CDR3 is TGTGCCAGCAGCTTAGTGGGGGAAGAGGGGACTGAAGCTTTCTTT. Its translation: CASSLVGEEGTEAFF.